These 8 T cell receptor beta chains came from one sample sequenced in a study of blood T cell repertoires in COVID-19. Sequencing was performed with immunoSEQ multiplex PCR; in TCRdb, only in-frame clones are kept and a portion is missing. The repertoire includes 250,000 to 350,000 clones, 87% of them detected once, and approximately 7.8% sits in the top ten. The sample comprised peripheral blood. The receptors shown here come from a woman aged 45-60 years who had recovered from COVID-19.

The chain links TRBV28 to TRBJ1-5; D not resolved. The CDR3 sequence is 14 residues long. CDR1 MDHEN and CDR2 SYDVKM come from the germline V gene. V shed 3 bases and J shed 0 bases, with 6 bases lying between them. Here the CDR3 DNA reads TGTGCCAGCAGTTTCGGGGTTAGCAATCAGCCCCAGCATTTT. This translates into CASSFGVSNQPQHF.

The table lists this clone with a count of one. The chain combines TRBV7-2 with TRBJ2-1; TRBD2 matches at 14 bases. Per germline, CDR1 SGHTA and CDR2 FQGNSA. CDR3 length: 17 residues. The ends lost 4 bases at V and 5 bases at J; junction bases unmatched: 7. Here the CDR3 reads CASSSRPGLAGDNEQFF. In DNA form, the CDR3 reads TGTGCCAGCAGCTCGAGACCGGGACTAGCGGGAGACAATGAGCAGTTCTTC.

V usage is TRBV7-3 and J usage is TRBJ2-3; no clear D. The CDR3 covers 17 residues. V lost 2 bases and J 1 base, leaving 16 bases between the germline ends. CDR1 is SGHTA and CDR2 is FQGTGA in the germline V gene. CDR3 amino acids: CASSLRPVRVGTDTQYF. CDR3 nucleotides: TGTGCCAGCAGCTTACGGCCTGTACGGGTAGGCACAGATACGCAGTATTTT.

The chain has TRBV7-6 and TRBJ2-7; D unclear. V dropped 1 base and J dropped 4 bases, with 8 bases sitting between them. CDR1 and CDR2 (germline): SGHVS, FNYEAQ. The CDR3 extends over 13 amino acids. CDR3 in DNA: TGTGCCAGCAGCTTAGGGGCACAATACGAGCAGTACTTC. As protein: CASSLGAQYEQYF.

This chain connects TRBV20-1 to TRBJ2-7; tentative D call: TRBD1 (6 bases). The germline V gene encodes CDR1 DFQATT and CDR2 SNEGSKA (reference sequence). The CDR3 spans 13 residues. The V and J ends lost 3 bases and 5 bases respectively, with 14 bases between them. The CDR3 sequence is CSASLAGANEQYF. CDR3 nucleotide sequence: TGCAGTGCTAGTTTGGCAGGGGCGAACGAGCAGTACTTC.

This clone occurred once. The chain couples TRBV4-2 to TRBJ2-3; D possibly corresponds to TRBD2 (5 bases). Germline V gene sequence: CDR1 LGHNA, CDR2 YNFKEQ. CDR3 length: 16 residues. V gave up 0 bases and J gave up 3 bases, with 13 bases separating them. The CDR3 region has the DNA TGTGCCAGCAGCCAAGAGGTGGCTAGCAGAACAGATACGCAGTATTTT. This codes for CASSQEVASRTDTQYF.

The chain couples TRBV5-8 to TRBJ2-1, with D possibly matching TRBD2 (5 bases). The V end was cut by 0 bases, the J end by 2 bases, with 15 bases between. The V gene's germline CDR1 is SGHTS and CDR2 YDEGEE. CDR3 size: 17 residues. DNA of the CDR3: TGTGCCAGCAGCTTGGTATTAGGAGGCCCCACCTACAATGAGCAGTTCTTC. Encoded protein: CASSLVLGGPTYNEQFF.

In this sample, this clone turned up once. The chain couples TRBV30 to TRBJ1-1, with 7 nucleotides matching TRBD1. The germline gives CDR1 GTSNPN, CDR2 SVGIG (reference sequence). J was trimmed by 3 bases and V by 3 bases; bases with no gene match: 1. This CDR3 spans 12 amino acids. The CDR3 bases are TGTGCCTGGAGCACAGGGGACACTGAAGCTTTCTTT. Protein product: CAWSTGDTEAFF.